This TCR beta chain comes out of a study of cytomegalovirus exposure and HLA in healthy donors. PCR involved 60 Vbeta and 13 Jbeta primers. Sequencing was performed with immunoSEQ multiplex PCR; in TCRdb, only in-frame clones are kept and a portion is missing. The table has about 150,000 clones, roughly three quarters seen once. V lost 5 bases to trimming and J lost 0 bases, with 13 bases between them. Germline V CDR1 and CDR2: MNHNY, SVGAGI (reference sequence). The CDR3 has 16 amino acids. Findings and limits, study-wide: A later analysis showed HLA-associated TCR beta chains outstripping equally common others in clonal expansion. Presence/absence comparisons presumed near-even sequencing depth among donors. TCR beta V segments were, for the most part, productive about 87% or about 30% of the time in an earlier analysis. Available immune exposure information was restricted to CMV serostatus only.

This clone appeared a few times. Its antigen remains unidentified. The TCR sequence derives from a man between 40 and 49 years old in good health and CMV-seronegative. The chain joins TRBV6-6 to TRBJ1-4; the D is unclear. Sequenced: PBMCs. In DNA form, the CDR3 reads TGTGCCAGCAGTAAACAAGAATTAACAACTAATGAAAAACTGTTTTTT. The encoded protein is CASSKQELTTNEKLFF.